This T cell receptor beta chain was documented in a study of T cell clones after liver transplantation (dated by TCRdb to about 2019). Some background on the complete study: ITN030ST, the source of the samples, was a randomized trial that attempted immunosuppression withdrawal within 2 years of liver transplantation. Donor-reactive T cell clones were identified using TCRbeta sequencing after a pre-transplant mixed lymphocyte reaction and were then followed in post-transplant blood. Third party-reactive TCRbeta sequences from pre-transplant MLRs were also identified as an antigen-independent comparator for donor-reactive sequences. Three of the eight recipients were HCV-positive; the others were transplanted for non-autoimmune, non-viral indications. Subjects received no induction therapy and standard immunosuppression until randomization at 12-24 months post-transplant. Tolerance meant complete immunosuppression withdrawal for at least one year without liver enzymes rising beyond twice the upper limit of normal. Of the 8 liver transplant recipients making up the studied cohort, 3 were classified as tolerant and 5 as non-tolerant. General conclusions and limits of the study: A greater decline was seen for donor-reactive sequences than for third party-reactive sequences, suggesting partial antigen-specific deletion unrelated to withdrawal success. In 5 of 8 subjects, circulating donor-reactive CD4 TCRbeta sequences decreased significantly after transplant, regardless of tolerance or HCV status. Because allograft tissue specimens were not available, migration of donor-reactive T cells into the graft, rather than deletion, may have occurred. The conclusions were considered preliminary, being limited by small, heterogeneous patient numbers and non-standardized post-transplant time points. When repertoire turnover was taken into account, detection of donor-reactive sequences was significantly reduced in 7 of 8 subjects for CD4 and in 8 of 8 subjects for CD8. Low numbers of available donor cells limited the measurable donor-reactive repertoire in two subjects.

This clone showed up just once. The antigen this receptor binds is unknown. No much larger clone exists at a distance of one base, and base qualities are not known. Other nucleotide sequences from this sample produce the same CDR3. To define alloreactive TCRbeta sequences, the proliferating CFSE-low cells from the MLR were sequenced. In the CFSE-MLRs, pre-transplant recipient cells were stimulated with donor PBMCs, splenocytes or lymph node cells, or with third-party PBMCs. Each of the 8 studied subjects was randomized to immunosuppression withdrawal. The Qiagen DNeasy Blood and Tissue Kit was used for genomic DNA isolation. Frozen genomic DNA underwent high-throughput TCRbeta CDR3 sequencing by immunoSEQ, including PCR amplification, mapping, bias correction and internal controls. Concerning the study's data processing: Productive rearrangements were kept, and unique TCRbeta sequences were defined by CDR3 nucleotide sequence plus V and J gene. A sequence counted as donor-reactive only if the sequence showed at least 5-fold expansion in CFSE-low cells compared with unstimulated pre-transplant cells and had a frequency of at least 0.01%. To ensure at least 90% detection power, minimum frequency thresholds were set for each subject based on that subject's lowest-template unstimulated sample. Repertoire turnover was measured by Jensen-Shannon divergence between the top 1000 TCRbeta sequences post- and pre-transplant. Two-sided Fisher's exact tests were used to test for changes in how often donor-reactive sequences were detected. What TCRdb holds here is the immuneACCESS table cut down to in-frame rearrangements. Part of the clones is not present; checked against another copy, under half of the missing clones reflect an unresolved V gene, and the others are unexplained. Clone size and V and J calls were adopted from that table, with D and trimming inferred from the DNA. This sample lists 5,000 to 6,500 clones; 25% to 35% were detected once. The ten largest make up over 5% of the sample.

This sequence originates from a human patient who received a liver transplant. After transplantation, some T cells may belong to the graft donor instead of the recipient. Sequencing was carried out using CD4+ T cells from cultured PBMCs.

The CDR3 reads CASTPAHQGMEKLFF. The nucleotides read TGTGCCAGCACCCCGGCCCACCAGGGTATGGAAAAACTGTTTTTT. The V gene is TRBV6-1 and the J gene is TRBJ1-4, and perhaps TRBD1 as D gene, on 5 matching bases. In the germline V gene, CDR1 corresponds to MNHNS and CDR2 to SASEGT. V and J lose 7 bases and 8 bases, and a span of 20 bases separates them. The CDR3 runs 15 amino acids, cysteine and phenylalanine included. Only the CDR3 part of the read is kept: 45 bases, read in frame from the first base.